These T cell receptor beta chains were read from a single sample in a study of T-cell reconstitution after alpha-beta-depleted transplantation in children. One entry per CDR3 protein, called by TCRdb with MiXCR from the PCR reads. The sample lists about 610,000 distinct CDR3 sequences, roughly a tenth occurring once. Material: PBMCs from the stem cell graft donor, obtained from the stem cell graft. These receptors came from a human donor who donated a stem cell graft to a child with acute myeloid leukemia. Both conserved end residues are part of each CDR3. The order of the fields is D gene, clone size, J gene, V gene, CDR3 length, CDR3 protein, CDR3 DNA. The D gene is left open where the match is weak. Only part of the rows carry a size: once, few, many, or a class if the clone is expanded.

d_call: NA
clone_size: NA
j_call: TRBJ2-1
v_call: TRBV28
cdr3_length: 16
cdr3_aa: CASSLLLGSSYNEQFF
cdr3_nt: TGTGCCAGCAGTTTATTGCTCGGGAGTAGTTACAATGAGCAGTTCTTC

d_call: NA
clone_size: NA
j_call: TRBJ2-5
v_call: TRBV7-7
cdr3_length: 15
cdr3_aa: CASSPRAGRQGAQYF
cdr3_nt: TGTGCTAGCAGCCCCCGAGCGGGTCGCCAGGGGGCCCAGTACTTC

d_call: NA
clone_size: many
j_call: TRBJ2-1
v_call: TRBV6-1
cdr3_length: 14
cdr3_aa: CASSAGAPYNEQFF
cdr3_nt: TGTGCCAGCAGTGCAGGGGCCCCCTACAATGAGCAGTTCTTC

d_call: TRBD2
clone_size: few
j_call: TRBJ2-2
v_call: TRBV20-1
cdr3_length: 16
cdr3_aa: CSARDRVAGATGELFF
cdr3_nt: TGCAGTGCTAGAGATCGAGTAGCGGGAGCCACCGGGGAGCTGTTTTTT

d_call: NA
clone_size: few
j_call: TRBJ2-5
v_call: TRBV15
cdr3_length: 15
cdr3_aa: CATSGGEVFRETQYF
cdr3_nt: TGTGCCACCAGCGGAGGGGAGGTTTTTCGAGAGACCCAGTACTTC

d_call: TRBD2
clone_size: many
j_call: TRBJ2-2
v_call: TRBV20-1
cdr3_length: 14
cdr3_aa: CSANSGSLAGELFF
cdr3_nt: TGCAGTGCTAATAGCGGGAGTCTCGCCGGGGAGCTGTTTTTT

d_call: NA
clone_size: NA
j_call: TRBJ2-5
v_call: TRBV12-3/TRBV12-4
cdr3_length: 15
cdr3_aa: CASRGIADSLETQYF
cdr3_nt: TGTGCCAGCAGGGGGATAGCGGACTCTTTAGAGACCCAGTACTTC

d_call: NA
clone_size: few
j_call: TRBJ2-1
v_call: TRBV29-1
cdr3_length: 10
cdr3_aa: CSVVDNEQFF
cdr3_nt: TGCAGCGTTGTAGACAATGAGCAGTTCTTC

d_call: TRBD2
clone_size: NA
j_call: TRBJ2-7
v_call: TRBV5-6
cdr3_length: 14
cdr3_aa: CASSLVAGGGEQYF
cdr3_nt: TGTGCCAGCAGCTTGGTAGCGGGAGGGGGCGAGCAGTACTTC

d_call: NA
clone_size: few
j_call: TRBJ2-4
v_call: TRBV6-2/TRBV6-3
cdr3_length: 12
cdr3_aa: CASRNLRDIQYF
cdr3_nt: TGTGCCAGCAGAAACCTAAGGGACATTCAGTACTTC